The source of this TCR beta chain is a study of shared clonotypes between healthy human individuals. The data were produced by immunoSEQ multiplex PCR, yet TCRdb's version contains in-frame clones alone and is incomplete. The sample records around 2.3 million clones, 95% being singletons. The CDR3 has 13 amino acids. In germline, CDR1 is GTSNPN, CDR2 SVGIG (reference sequence). The chain recombines TRBV30 with TRBJ2-2, with D maybe TRBD2 (6 bases). The sequenced sample was naive CD4+ T cells sorted from blood. Subset given: CD45RA+ positively selected. The sequence derives from a man in his late teens or twenties in good health. CDR3 residues: CAGDFSNTGELFF. DNA for the CDR3: TGTGCGGGGGACTTTTCGAACACCGGGGAGCTGTTTTTT.